The clone carrying this T cell receptor (beta chain) was counted at least ten times. Its target is not known. These data come from a study of neurological immune-mediated disorders. Study results and caveats: None of the CDR3 amino acid sequences of expanded clones recurred across subjects, suggesting private repertoires in all groups.

As to time point: longitudinal time-point 1 (baseline). After removal of 3 bases from V and 1 base from J, the junction contained 0 bases not matched to a gene. This CDR3 contains 12 residues. The V gene's germline CDR1 is DFQATT and CDR2 SNEGSKA (reference sequence). TCRdb ran MiXCR on the 5' RACE reads and lists one entry per CDR3 protein. The table includes about 50,000 distinct CDR3 sequences, more than 8% detected once. The origin of this receptor is a woman aged 40 to 50 in good health. Sequences were obtained from PBMCs. The V call is TRBV20-1, the J call TRBJ2-7; 7 bases line up with TRBD1. The CDR3 spells CSARTGSYEQYF. The CDR3, as DNA: TGCAGTGCTAGGACAGGGTCCTACGAGCAGTACTTC.